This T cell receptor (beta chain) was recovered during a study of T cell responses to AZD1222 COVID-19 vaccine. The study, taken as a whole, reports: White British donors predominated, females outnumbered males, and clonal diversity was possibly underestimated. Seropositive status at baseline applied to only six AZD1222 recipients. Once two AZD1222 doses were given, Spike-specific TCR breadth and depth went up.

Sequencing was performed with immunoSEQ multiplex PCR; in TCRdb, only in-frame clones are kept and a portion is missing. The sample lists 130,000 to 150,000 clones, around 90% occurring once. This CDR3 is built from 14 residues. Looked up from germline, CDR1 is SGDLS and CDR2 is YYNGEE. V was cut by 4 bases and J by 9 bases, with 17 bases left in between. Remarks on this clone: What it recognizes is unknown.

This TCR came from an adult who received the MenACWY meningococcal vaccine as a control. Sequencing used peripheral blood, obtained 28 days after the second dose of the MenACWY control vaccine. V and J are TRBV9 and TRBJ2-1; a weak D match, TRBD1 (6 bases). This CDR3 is CASSPEQGFGEQFF. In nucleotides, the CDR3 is TGTGCCAGCAGCCCGGAACAGGGTTTCGGTGAGCAGTTCTTC.